This T cell receptor beta chain appears in the sequencing data of a study of cytomegalovirus exposure and HLA in healthy donors. Study in general: A preliminary data release comprised tens of millions of unique TCRs obtained from HLA-typed donors.

Trimming left V 5 bases short and J 2 bases short, with 21 bases between. This CDR3 region has 17 residues. Per germline, CDR1 LNHDA and CDR2 SQIVND (reference sequence). PCR involved 60 Vbeta and 13 Jbeta primers. Profiling relied on immunoSEQ multiplex PCR, and the TCRdb table lists in-frame clones only, not all of them. The repertoire includes 250,000 to 350,000 clones, 70% to 90% of them detected once, and 3.5% to 4% sits in the top ten. The donors (healthy individuals) were bone marrow donors. The TCR sequence derives from a man aged 35 to 55 in good health and CMV-seropositive. The chain combines TRBV19 with TRBJ1-1, with D possibly TRBD1 on 5 matching bases. The specimen sequenced was PBMCs. This CDR3 is CASSPSGTLRRNTEAFF. In nucleotides, the CDR3 is TGTGCCAGTAGTCCCTCCGGGACTTTAAGGAGAAACACTGAAGCTTTCTTT.